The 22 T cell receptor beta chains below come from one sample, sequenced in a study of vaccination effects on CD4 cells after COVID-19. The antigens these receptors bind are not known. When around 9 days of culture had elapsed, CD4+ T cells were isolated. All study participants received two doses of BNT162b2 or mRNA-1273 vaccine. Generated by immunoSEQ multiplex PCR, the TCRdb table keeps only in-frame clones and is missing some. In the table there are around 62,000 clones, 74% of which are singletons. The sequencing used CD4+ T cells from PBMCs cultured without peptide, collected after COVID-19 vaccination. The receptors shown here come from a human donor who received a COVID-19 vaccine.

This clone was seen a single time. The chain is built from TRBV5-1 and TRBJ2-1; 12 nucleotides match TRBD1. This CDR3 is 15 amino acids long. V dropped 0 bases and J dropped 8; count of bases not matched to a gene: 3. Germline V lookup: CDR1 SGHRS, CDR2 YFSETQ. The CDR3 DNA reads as TGCGCCAGCAGCTTGGTAGGGACAGGGGGCGATGAGCAGTTCTTC. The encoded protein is CASSLVGTGGDEQFF.

The CDR3 DNA reads TGTGCCTGGAGTCGGGGCCTCCAAGAGACCCAGTACTTC. This gives the protein CAWSRGLQETQYF. V and J are TRBV30 and TRBJ2-5; the D call may be TRBD1 or TRBD2 (5 bases each). Trimming took off 2 bases at V and 1 base at J, with 8 bases between the two ends. The CDR3 runs to 13 residues. Germline lookup yields CDR1 GTSNPN and CDR2 SVGIG (reference sequence). Together with reference TRBV30 and TRBJ2-5, the CDR3 gives the full variable domain: SQTIHQWPATLVQPVGSPLSLECTVEGTSNPNLYWYRQAAGRGLQLLFYSVGIGQISSEVPQNLSASRPQDRQFILSSKKLLLSDSGFYLCAWSRGLQETQYFGPGTRLLVL.

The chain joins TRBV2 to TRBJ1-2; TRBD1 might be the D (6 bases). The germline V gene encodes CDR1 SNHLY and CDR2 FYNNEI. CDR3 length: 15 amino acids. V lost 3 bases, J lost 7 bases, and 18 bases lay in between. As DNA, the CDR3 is TGTGCCAGCAGTGAGAGGGGCAGGGGCTTCGGTGGCTACACCTTC. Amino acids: CASSERGRGFGGYTF.

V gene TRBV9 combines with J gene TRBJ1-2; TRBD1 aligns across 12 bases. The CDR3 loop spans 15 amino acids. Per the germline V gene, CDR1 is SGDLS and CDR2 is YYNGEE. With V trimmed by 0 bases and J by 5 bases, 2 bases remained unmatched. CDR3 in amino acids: CASSVGGQGAYGYTF. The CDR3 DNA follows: TGTGCCAGCAGCGTAGGGGGACAGGGGGCGTATGGCTACACCTTC.

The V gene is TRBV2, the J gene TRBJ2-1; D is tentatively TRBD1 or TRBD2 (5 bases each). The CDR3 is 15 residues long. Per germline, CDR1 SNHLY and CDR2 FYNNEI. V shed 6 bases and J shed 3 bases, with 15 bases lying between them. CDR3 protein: CASSSRRGDYNEQFF. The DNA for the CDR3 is TGTGCCAGCAGCTCCCGGAGAGGGGACTACAATGAGCAGTTCTTC.

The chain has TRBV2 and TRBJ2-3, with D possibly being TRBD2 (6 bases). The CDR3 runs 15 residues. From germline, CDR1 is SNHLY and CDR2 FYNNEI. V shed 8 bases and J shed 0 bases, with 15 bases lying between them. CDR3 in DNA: TGTGCCAGCTTAAGGACGGGGGTGAGCACAGATACGCAGTATTTT. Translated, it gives CASLRTGVSTDTQYF. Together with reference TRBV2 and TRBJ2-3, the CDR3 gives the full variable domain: EPEVTQTPSHQVTQMGQEVILRCVPISNHLYFYWYRQILGQKVEFLVSFYNNEISEKSEIFDDQFSVERPDGSNFTLKIRSTKLEDSAMYFCASLRTGVSTDTQYFGPGTRLTVL.

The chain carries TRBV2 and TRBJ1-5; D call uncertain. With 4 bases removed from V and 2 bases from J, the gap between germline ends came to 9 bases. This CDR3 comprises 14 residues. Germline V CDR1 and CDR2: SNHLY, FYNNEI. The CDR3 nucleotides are TGTGCCAGCAGTGTCCGGGGTGGCAATCAGCCCCAGCATTTT. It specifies CASSVRGGNQPQHF.

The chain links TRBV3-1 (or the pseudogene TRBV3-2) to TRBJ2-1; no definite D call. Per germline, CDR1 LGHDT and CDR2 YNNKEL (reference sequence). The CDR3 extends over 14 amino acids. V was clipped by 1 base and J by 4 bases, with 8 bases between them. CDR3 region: CASSQVSRYNEQFF. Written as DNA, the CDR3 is TGTGCCAGCAGCCAAGTGAGCCGGTACAATGAGCAGTTCTTC.

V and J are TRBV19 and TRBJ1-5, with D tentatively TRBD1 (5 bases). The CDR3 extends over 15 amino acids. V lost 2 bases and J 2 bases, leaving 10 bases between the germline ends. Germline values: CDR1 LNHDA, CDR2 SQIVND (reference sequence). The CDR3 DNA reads TGTGCCAGTAGTATACCAGGGCGAGGCAATCAGCCCCAGCATTTT. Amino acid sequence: CASSIPGRGNQPQHF.

The DNA of the CDR3 is TGTGCCAGCAGTTTATCGGGCTCCCCGGGGGATACGCAGTATTTT. Its translation: CASSLSGSPGDTQYF. The chain recombines TRBV27 with TRBJ2-3, with D tentatively TRBD2 (5 bases). There are 15 residues in the CDR3. Germline V gene lookup returns CDR1 MNHEY and CDR2 SMNVEV (reference sequence). V lost 0 bases and J lost 6, with 13 bases in between.

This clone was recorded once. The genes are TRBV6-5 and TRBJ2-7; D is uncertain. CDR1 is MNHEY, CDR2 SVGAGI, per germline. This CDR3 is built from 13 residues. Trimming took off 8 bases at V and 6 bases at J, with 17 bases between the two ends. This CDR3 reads CASSPYVTGEQYV. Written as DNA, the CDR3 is TGTGCCAGCTCCCCCTATGTGACTGGCGAGCAGTACGTC.

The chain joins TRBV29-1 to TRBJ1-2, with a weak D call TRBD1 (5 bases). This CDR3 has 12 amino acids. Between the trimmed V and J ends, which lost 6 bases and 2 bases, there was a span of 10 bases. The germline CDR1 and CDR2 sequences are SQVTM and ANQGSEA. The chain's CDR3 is CSVVQGNYGYTF. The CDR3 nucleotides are TGCAGCGTAGTCCAGGGAAACTATGGCTACACCTTC.

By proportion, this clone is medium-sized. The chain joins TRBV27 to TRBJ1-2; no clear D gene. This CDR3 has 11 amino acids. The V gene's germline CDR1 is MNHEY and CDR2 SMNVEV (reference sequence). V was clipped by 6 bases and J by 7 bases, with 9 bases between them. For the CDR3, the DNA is TGTGCCAGCAGGACCCGGGGTGGCTACACCTTC. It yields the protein CASRTRGGYTF.

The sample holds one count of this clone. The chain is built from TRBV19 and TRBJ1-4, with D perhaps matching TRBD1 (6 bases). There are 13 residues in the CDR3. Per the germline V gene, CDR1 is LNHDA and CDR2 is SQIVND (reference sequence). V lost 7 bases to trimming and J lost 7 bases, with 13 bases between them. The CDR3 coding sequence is TGTGCCAGTAAGGGGGGGAACGGTGAAAAACTGTTTTTT. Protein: CASKGGNGEKLFF.

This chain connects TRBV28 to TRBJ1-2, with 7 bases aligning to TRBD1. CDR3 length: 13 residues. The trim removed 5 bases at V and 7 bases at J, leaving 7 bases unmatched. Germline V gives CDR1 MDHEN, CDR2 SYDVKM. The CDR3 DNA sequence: TGTGCCAGCAGTCAGGACAGGCCTTCTGGCTACACCTTC. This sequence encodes CASSQDRPSGYTF.

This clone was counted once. CDR3 DNA: TGTGCCAGTAGTAATTGGGCAACTCAAGAGACCCAGTACTTC. This encodes CASSNWATQETQYF. The V and J genes are TRBV19 and TRBJ2-5, with D unresolved. V lost 4 bases and J 2 bases, leaving 11 bases between the germline ends. Germline V gene sequence: CDR1 LNHDA, CDR2 SQIVND (reference sequence). The CDR3 runs 14 residues.

The DNA for the CDR3 is TGCAGCGTTGAAATGTTTTTGGGGCCAAGCTCCTACAATGAGCAGTTCTTC. Protein product: CSVEMFLGPSSYNEQFF. The V and J genes are TRBV29-1 and TRBJ2-1; maybe TRBD1 (5 bases). CDR3 length equals 17 residues. Between the trimmed V and J ends, which lost 2 bases and 0 bases, there was a span of 17 bases. Germline-derived CDR1 and CDR2 are SQVTM and ANQGSEA.

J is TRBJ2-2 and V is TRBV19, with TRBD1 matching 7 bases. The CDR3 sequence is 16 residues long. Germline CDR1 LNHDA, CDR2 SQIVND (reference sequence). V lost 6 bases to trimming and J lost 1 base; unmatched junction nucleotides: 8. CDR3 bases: TGTGCCAGTAGATTCGTGGGACAGCAGAACACCGGGGAGCTGTTTTTT. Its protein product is CASRFVGQQNTGELFF.

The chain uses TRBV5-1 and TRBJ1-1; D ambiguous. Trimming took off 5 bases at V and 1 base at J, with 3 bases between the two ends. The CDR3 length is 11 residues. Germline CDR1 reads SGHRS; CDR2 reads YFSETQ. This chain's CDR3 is CASRQNTEAFF. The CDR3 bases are TGCGCCAGCAGGCAGAACACTGAAGCTTTCTTT. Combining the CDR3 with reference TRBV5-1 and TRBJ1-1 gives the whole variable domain KAGVTQTPRYLIKTRGQQVTLSCSPISGHRSVSWYQQTPGQGLQFLFEYFSETQRNKGNFPGRFSGRQFSNSRSEMNVSTLELGDSALYLCASRQNTEAFFGQGTRLTVV.

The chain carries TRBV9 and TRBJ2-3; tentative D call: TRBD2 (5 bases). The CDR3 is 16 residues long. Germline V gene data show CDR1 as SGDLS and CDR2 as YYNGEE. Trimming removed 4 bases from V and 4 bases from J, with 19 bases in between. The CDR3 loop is CASSTYPEARADTQYF. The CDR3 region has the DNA TGTGCCAGCAGCACTTATCCGGAGGCCCGCGCAGATACGCAGTATTTT.

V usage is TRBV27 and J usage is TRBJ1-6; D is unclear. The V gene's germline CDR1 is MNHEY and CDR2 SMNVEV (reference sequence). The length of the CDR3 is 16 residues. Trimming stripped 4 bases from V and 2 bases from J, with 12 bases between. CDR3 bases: TGTGCCAGCAGTTCGGGCAGGTCGGCCTATAATTCACCCCTCCACTTT. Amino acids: CASSSGRSAYNSPLHF.

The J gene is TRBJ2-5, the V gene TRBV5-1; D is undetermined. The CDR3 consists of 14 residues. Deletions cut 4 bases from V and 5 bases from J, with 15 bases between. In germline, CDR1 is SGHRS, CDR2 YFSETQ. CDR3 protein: CASSPPLSGETQYF. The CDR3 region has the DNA TGCGCCAGCAGCCCTCCTCTGAGTGGGGAGACCCAGTACTTC.